The next 21 T cell receptor beta chains were all read from a single sample in a study of T cell changes during pregnancy in multiple sclerosis (dated by TCRdb to between 2017 and 2020). To prepare the library, the immunoSEQ multiplex PCR assay was applied. TCRdb took this table from immuneACCESS and kept in-frame rearrangements with V and J called. Such tables lack part of the clones; where checked against another copy, unresolved V genes explain under half of the gap, and the rest is unexplained. Recorded for this sample are roughly 76,000 clones; approximately 90% of them occurred a single time. The biggest ten clones account for approximately 0.47% of the sample. Material: CD4+ T cells from peripheral blood mononuclear cells, obtained in the second trimester of pregnancy. All receptors derive from a female donor with multiple sclerosis, enrolled in a pregnancy study.

The chain combines TRBV30 with TRBJ2-6; D gene ambiguous. The germline V and J ends were trimmed by 0 bases and 2 bases, with 5 bases remaining between them. This CDR3 is built from 14 residues. Germline lookup yields CDR1 GTSNPN and CDR2 SVGIG (reference sequence). The CDR3 here is CAWSVIAGANVLTF. As DNA, the CDR3 is TGTGCCTGGAGTGTAATCGCTGGGGCCAACGTCCTGACTTTC.

The count of this clone is one. The rearrangement uses TRBV7-8 and TRBJ1-2; 8 bases map to TRBD1. The CDR3 consists of 14 residues. Trimming cost V 5 bases and J 3 bases; bases outside gene matches: 5. Germline assignment: CDR1 SGHVS and CDR2 FQNEAQ. Here the CDR3 DNA reads TGTGCCAGCAGCCCGCGGACAGGGCACTATGGCTACACCTTC. This sequence encodes CASSPRTGHYGYTF.

The chain combines TRBV5-1 with TRBJ1-4; TRBD1 might be the D (5 bases). From germline, CDR1 is SGHRS and CDR2 YFSETQ. With 10 bases removed from V and 2 bases from J, the gap between germline ends came to 12 bases. The CDR3 is made up of 13 amino acids. CDR3 sequence reads: CASTGGTNEKLFF. The CDR3 DNA sequence: TGCGCCTCAACGGGGGGGACTAATGAAAAACTGTTTTTT.

This rearrangement joins TRBV28 to TRBJ1-1; D is possibly TRBD1 (5 bases). The CDR3 consists of 11 residues. The germline CDR1 and CDR2 sequences are MDHEN and SYDVKM. Trimming removed 6 bases from V and 11 bases from J, with 13 bases in between. CDR3 sequence: CASRSSGRAFF. In DNA form, the CDR3 reads TGTGCCAGCAGATCTTCAGGGAGGGCTTTCTTT. Full variable domain (missing parts from reference TRBV28 and TRBJ1-1): DVKVTQSSRYLVKRTGEKVFLECVQDMDHENMFWYRQDPGLGLRLIYFSYDVKMKEKGDIPEGYSVSREKKERFSLILESASTNQTSMYLCASRSSGRAFFGQGTRLTVV.

The count of this clone is one. The genes are TRBV9 and TRBJ2-1; tentatively, D is TRBD2 (5 bases). CDR3 size: 15 residues. Per the germline V gene, CDR1 is SGDLS and CDR2 is YYNGEE. V was pared by 3 bases and J by 7 bases, with 17 bases between. DNA for the CDR3: TGTGCCAGCAGCGGCGGGTCCCGAGTAGAAAATGAGCAGTTCTTC. This translates into CASSGGSRVENEQFF.

The CDR3 sequence: CASSPVAARETQYF. As DNA, the CDR3 is TGTGCCAGCAGCCCCGTCGCGGCGAGAGAGACCCAGTACTTC. The chain is built from TRBV11-2 and TRBJ2-5; D gene uncertain. Trimming stripped 5 bases from V and 4 bases from J, with 14 bases between. Germline values: CDR1 SGHAT, CDR2 FQNNGV. CDR3 length equals 14 residues.

The V call is TRBV19, the J call TRBJ2-3; the match to TRBD2 covers 7 bases. The length of the CDR3 is 12 residues. The trim removed 5 bases at V and 6 bases at J, leaving 2 bases unmatched. CDR1 LNHDA and CDR2 SQIVND come from the germline V gene (reference sequence). CDR3 nucleotides: TGTGCCAGTAGTGGGAGGGCCGATACGCAGTATTTT. Amino acids: CASSGRADTQYF.

The chain has TRBV25-1 and TRBJ1-6; tentative D call: TRBD1 (5 bases). Germline V gene data show CDR1 as MGHDK and CDR2 as SYGVNS. The V gene lost 7 bases and the J gene lost 7 bases, with 17 bases spanning the gap. The CDR3 is 15 amino acids. The CDR3 here is CASTRGGGENSPLHF. Here the CDR3 DNA reads TGTGCCAGCACCCGAGGCGGGGGGGAGAATTCACCCCTCCACTTT.

J is TRBJ2-7 and V is TRBV30, with 7 positions matching TRBD2. The V and J ends lost 2 bases and 4 bases, in that order; junction bases with no gene match: 5. Germline assignment: CDR1 GTSNPN and CDR2 SVGIG (reference sequence). CDR3 size: 13 residues. The DNA for the CDR3 is TGTGCCTGGAGTCCCAGCGGGAAATACGAGCAGTACTTC. Its translation: CAWSPSGKYEQYF.

This clone was observed a few times. V and J are TRBV19 and TRBJ1-1; TRBD1 matches 9 bases. J lost 0 bases, V lost 4 bases, and 9 bases had no gene match. The CDR3 sequence is 17 residues long. Germline loops: CDR1 LNHDA, CDR2 SQIVND (reference sequence). The CDR3 is CASSRPRDRAMNTEAFF. CDR3 nucleotide sequence: TGTGCCAGTAGTAGACCGCGGGACAGGGCCATGAACACTGAAGCTTTCTTT.

This clone was seen just once. This chain joins TRBV20-1 and TRBJ2-1; TRBD1 is a possible D gene (5 bases). V was shortened by 5 bases and J by 6 bases, with 8 bases between the two germline ends. The length of the CDR3 is 11 residues. Germline loops: CDR1 DFQATT, CDR2 SNEGSKA (reference sequence). Written as DNA, the CDR3 is TGCAGTGCTCTCAGGGTCAATGAGCAGTTCTTC. Translation gives CSALRVNEQFF.

The chain combines TRBV6-1 with TRBJ2-2, with D unresolved. The CDR3 totals 15 residues. V shed 11 bases and J shed 0 bases, with 16 bases lying between them. CDR1 and CDR2 from the germline V gene are MNHNS and SASEGT. The CDR3 spells CACSVYGSNTGELFF. DNA of the CDR3: TGTGCCTGCTCTGTGTACGGTTCGAACACCGGGGAGCTGTTTTTT.

J is TRBJ2-5 and V is TRBV2, with 8 bases matching TRBD1. Trimming removed 3 bases from V and 1 base from J; junction bases left unmatched: 4. Germline V CDR1 and CDR2: SNHLY, FYNNEI. The CDR3 is made up of 15 amino acids. The CDR3 DNA sequence: TGTGCCAGCAGTGACGTTGGACAGGGCCAAGAGACCCAGTACTTC. Encoded protein: CASSDVGQGQETQYF. Full variable domain (outside the CDR3, taken from reference TRBV2 and TRBJ2-5): EPEVTQTPSHQVTQMGQEVILRCVPISNHLYFYWYRQILGQKVEFLVSFYNNEISEKSEIFDDQFSVERPDGSNFTLKIRSTKLEDSAMYFCASSDVGQGQETQYFGPGTRLLVL.

The CDR3 DNA follows: TGTGCCGCCCGGGACAGGGGTACCGGGGAGCTGTTTTTT. Protein sequence: CAARDRGTGELFF. The chain employs TRBV6-5 and TRBJ2-2; 10 nucleotides line up with TRBD1. The CDR3 has 13 amino acids. The germline V gene encodes CDR1 MNHEY and CDR2 SVGAGI. V dropped 11 bases and J dropped 5; count of bases not matched to a gene: 5.

V and J are TRBV4-2 and TRBJ2-7, with 9 bases matching TRBD2. Germline CDR1 and CDR2: LGHNA and YNFKEQ. The CDR3 extends over 15 amino acids. After removal of 4 bases from V and 4 bases from J, the junction contained 8 bases not matched to a gene. The CDR3 region has the DNA TGTGCCAGCAGCCGCTCAGTAGCGGGAGATTACGAGCAGTACTTC. This codes for CASSRSVAGDYEQYF.

The chain uses TRBV11-3 and TRBJ2-7, with 13 bases lining up with TRBD2. Trimming removed 1 base from V and 4 bases from J; junction bases left unmatched: 1. CDR1 SGHNT and CDR2 YENEEA come from the germline V gene. The CDR3 totals 15 residues. CDR3 amino acids: CASSLVLAGGYEQYF. The CDR3 DNA is TGTGCCAGCAGCTTAGTACTAGCGGGGGGGTACGAGCAGTACTTC.

The chain links TRBV7-2 to TRBJ2-7, with D uncertain. V was clipped by 3 bases and J by 3 bases, with 6 bases between them. The CDR3 sequence is 12 residues long. Looked up from germline, CDR1 is SGHTA and CDR2 is FQGNSA. CDR3 DNA sequence: TGTGCCAGCAGCTTCCCCTTCTACGAGCAGTACTTC. This sequence encodes CASSFPFYEQYF.

The chain joins TRBV5-1 to TRBJ2-3, with 8 bases identical to TRBD1. With 5 bases clipped from V and 6 bases from J, the junction kept 11 bases outside the gene matches. CDR1 and CDR2 (germline): SGHRS, YFSETQ. The CDR3 length is 15 residues. The CDR3 region has the DNA TGCGCCAGCAGTTTAAGACAGGGGAGGTCGGATACGCAGTATTTT. Its translation: CASSLRQGRSDTQYF.

This clone showed up just a few times. The chain uses TRBV19 and TRBJ2-1; no firm D call. Trimming removed 5 bases at V and 8 bases at J, with 10 bases between. The germline V gene has CDR1 LNHDA and CDR2 SQIVND (reference sequence). CDR3 length: 12 residues. CDR3 in DNA: TGTGCCAGTAGTGCAGGCTGGGATGAGCAGTTCTTC. This sequence encodes CASSAGWDEQFF.

The J gene is TRBJ1-1, the V gene TRBV28; D is undetermined. The V end lost 4 bases, the J end lost 0 bases, and 15 bases lay between the germline ends. The CDR3 runs 16 residues. The germline V gene encodes CDR1 MDHEN and CDR2 SYDVKM. In DNA, the CDR3 is TGTGCCAGCAGTTATGCCGGGGTCCCAATGAACACTGAAGCTTTCTTT. Translating gives CASSYAGVPMNTEAFF.

V is TRBV4-1 and J is TRBJ2-7; D perhaps matches TRBD1 (5 bases). Germline CDR1 and CDR2: MGHRA and YSYEKL. Trimming cost V 0 bases and J 3 bases, with 12 bases left between them. The CDR3 totals 15 residues. The DNA for the CDR3 is TGCGCCAGCAGCCAAGATGGCTGGGGCTACTACGAGCAGTACTTC. As protein: CASSQDGWGYYEQYF.